This is a list of T cell receptor beta chains from one sample in a study of T cells in Graves' hyperthyroidism and ophthalmopathy. TCRdb analysed the multiplex PCR reads with MiXCR anew, one entry per CDR3 protein. The data contain more than 500,000 distinct CDR3 sequences, roughly 17% of them seen just once; the ten biggest clones take up approximately 3.8%. Sequencing input: blood. All receptors derive from a woman aged 30 to 39 with Graves' hyperthyroidism. Each CDR3 is given with its conserved first and last residue. A D gene is named only where the DNA matches it firmly. Clone size is stated in some rows and not others, as once, few, many or a class when expanded.

TRBV9,TRBJ2-3,.,few,TGTGCCAGCAGCGTAGCGGGAGCTCCTAGCACAGATACGCAGTATTTT,CASSVAGAPSTDTQYF
TRBV7-2,TRBJ2-5,TRBD1,many,TGTGCCAGCAGCTTAGACCGGGACAGACAAGAGACCCAGTACTTC,CASSLDRDRQETQYF
TRBV20-1,TRBJ2-3,.,few,TGCAGTGCGCCAGCGCTGGGATCAGCGACAGATACGCAGTATTTT,CSAPALGSATDTQYF
TRBV6-1,TRBJ1-4,.,.,TGTGCCAGCAGTGAAAGTCTGACAGCTGAAAAACTGTTTTTT,CASSESLTAEKLFF
TRBV11-3,TRBJ2-1,.,many,TGTGCCAGCAGCTTAGGTGAAAGGGGAGAGCAGTTCTTC,CASSLGERGEQFF
TRBV5-1,TRBJ2-5,.,.,TGCGCCAGCAGCTTAGACAGGCCCGCAGGGACCCAGTACTTC,CASSLDRPAGTQYF
TRBV20-1,TRBJ2-3,.,few,TGCAGTGCTCAGGACAACACAGATACGCAGTATTTT,CSAQDNTDTQYF
TRBV5-1,TRBJ2-5,.,few,TGCGCCAGCTCCGACGACAGTGAAGAGACCCAGTACTTC,CASSDDSEETQYF
TRBV27,TRBJ2-1,TRBD2,many,TGTGCCAGCAGTATCCGGGACTATAGATACAATGAGCAGTTCTTC,CASSIRDYRYNEQFF
TRBV18,TRBJ2-2,.,many,TGTGCCAGCTCACCACCAGGGGATTACGGGGAGCTGTTTTTT,CASSPPGDYGELFF
TRBV11-1,TRBJ2-7,.,few,TGTGCCAGCAGCCCCCGACAGGACTACGAGCAGTACTTC,CASSPRQDYEQYF
TRBV6-1,TRBJ2-5,TRBD2,.,TGTGCCAGCAGTGAAATGAGACTAGCACGGGTGGATACCCAGTACTTC,CASSEMRLARVDTQYF
TRBV7-3,TRBJ1-2,.,.,TGTGCCAGCAGCCTTTACCCTCAGGGGCGCGACTATGGCTACACCTTC,CASSLYPQGRDYGYTF
TRBV5-1,TRBJ2-7,TRBD2,few,TGCGCCAGCAGCCGGGGACCCGGGACTAGCGGGAGGCCCTCCTACGAGCAGTACTTC,CASSRGPGTSGRPSYEQYF
TRBV18,TRBJ1-2,.,.,TGTGCCAGCTCATCTAACAGGGGCTACACCTTC,CASSSNRGYTF
TRBV5-8,TRBJ2-7,.,many,TGTGCCAGCAGCTTGGTTGGCAGCGCCTACGAGCAGTACTTC,CASSLVGSAYEQYF
TRBV20-1,TRBJ2-2,.,.,TGCAGTGCTAGAGATCTGGCGGGATTCGCCGGGGAGCTGTTTTTT,CSARDLAGFAGELFF
TRBV20-1,TRBJ2-5,.,few,TGCAGTGCTATTCCAACCGACAAAGACCAAGAGACCCAGTACTTC,CSAIPTDKDQETQYF
TRBV3-1,TRBJ1-2,.,many,TGTGCCAGCAGCCCCTACGGGGAGGGGTGGAACTATGGCTACACCTTC,CASSPYGEGWNYGYTF
TRBV2,TRBJ2-2,.,.,TGTGCCAGCAGCCACGGGGACGACTACCAGATACTTAGTCTGGATACCGGGGAGCTGGTTTTT,CASSHGDDYQILSLDTGELVF
TRBV27,TRBJ2-7,.,many,TGCGCCAGCAGCTTGGGGCGGACCTACGAGCAGTACTTC,CASSLGRTYEQYF
TRBV5-1,TRBJ1-1,TRBD1,few,TGCGCCAGCAGCACGGGACAGGGTTGGGAAGCTTTCTTT,CASSTGQGWEAFF
TRBV12-3/TRBV12-4,TRBJ1-1,TRBD1,many,TGTGCCAGCACTACATCACAGGGGTTTGCTTTCTTT,CASTTSQGFAFF
TRBV11-2,TRBJ2-1,.,many,TGTGCCAGCAGCTTAGTTATAGGACAGACCTACAATGAGCAGTTCTTC,CASSLVIGQTYNEQFF
TRBV7-9,TRBJ1-1,.,few,TGTGCCAGCAGCTTACTCCAAGCTTTCTTT,CASSLLQAFF
TRBV28,TRBJ2-1,TRBD2,many,TGTGCCAGCAGTTTGGACGGGAGGGCCCGGAATGAGCAGTTCTTC,CASSLDGRARNEQFF
TRBV28,TRBJ1-2,.,many,TGTGCCAGCAGTCCTTCCCAACTGGAGGTCTATGGCTACACCTTC,CASSPSQLEVYGYTF
TRBV28,TRBJ1-2,.,many,TGTGCCAGCAGTTTGGGCGGAGGAACTAACTATGGCTACACCTTC,CASSLGGGTNYGYTF
TRBV6-4,TRBJ2-1,TRBD2,.,TGTGCCAGCCAAGGGACTAGCGGCAATGAGCAGTTCTTC,CASQGTSGNEQFF
TRBV5-1,TRBJ2-1,.,.,TGCGCCAGCAGCCCCGACGGACTTTCCTACAATGAGCAGTTCTTC,CASSPDGLSYNEQFF
TRBV6-6,TRBJ2-7,TRBD1,.,TGTGCCAGCAGTTACCGACCGACAGGGGGGATCCCCTACGAGCAGTACTTC,CASSYRPTGGIPYEQYF
TRBV10-3,TRBJ2-7,.,many,TGTGCCATCAGAGAATCCTACGAGCAGTACTTC,CAIRESYEQYF
TRBV2,TRBJ1-1,.,many,TGTGCCAGCAGTGCTGAAGCCGGACGGCGCCTTGAAGCTTTCTTT,CASSAEAGRRLEAFF
TRBV10-3,TRBJ1-1,TRBD1,.,TGTGCCATCGGACAGGGGGTAGGAACTGAAGCTTTCTTT,CAIGQGVGTEAFF
TRBV7-9,TRBJ2-2,.,.,TGTGCCAGCAGCTCACAGGGCGGGGAGCTGTTTTTT,CASSSQGGELFF
TRBV20-1,TRBJ2-7,.,few,TGCAGTGCTAGATGGGGGGCGGTATACGAGCAGTACTTC,CSARWGAVYEQYF
TRBV7-9,TRBJ2-7,.,many,TGTGCCAGCAGCTTAGTACGGAGCTACGAGCAGTACTTC,CASSLVRSYEQYF
TRBV28,TRBJ1-2,.,many,TGTGCCAGCAGCCCGGGTCATTATGGCTACACCTTC,CASSPGHYGYTF
TRBV29-1,TRBJ2-1,.,.,TGCAGCGTTGAAGATTGGGATAGCGACTACAATGAGCAGTTCTTC,CSVEDWDSDYNEQFF
TRBV4-3,TRBJ2-3,.,many,TGCGCCAGCAGCCCCGGAGGAGTGACAGATACGCAGTATTTT,CASSPGGVTDTQYF
TRBV20-1,TRBJ2-7,TRBD2,.,TGCAGTGCCCCAGACAGCGGGAACTACGAGCAGTACTTC,CSAPDSGNYEQYF
TRBV4-1,TRBJ2-1,TRBD2,few,TGCGCCAGCAGCGGGACGACTAGCCGCAGCTCCTACAATGAGCAGTTCTTC,CASSGTTSRSSYNEQFF
TRBV28,TRBJ2-3,.,.,TGTGCCAGCAGTTTCCTTACACCAGATACGCAGTGTTTT,CASSFLTPDTQCF
TRBV7-3,TRBJ2-1,.,many,TGTGCCAGCAGCGTCACAGGGAGCTCCTACAATGAGCAGTTCTTC,CASSVTGSSYNEQFF
TRBV18,TRBJ2-7,TRBD1,.,TGTGCCAGCTCACCTAGTGGGGGACAGGGAACGTACGAGCAGTACTTC,CASSPSGGQGTYEQYF
TRBV27,TRBJ2-7,.,few,TGTGCCAGCAGTTTACAGGGACACCTATACGAGCAGTACTTC,CASSLQGHLYEQYF
TRBV12-3/TRBV12-4,TRBJ2-1,.,many,TGTGCCAGCAGTTTAAGTGGGCCGCTCCATGAGCAGTTCTTC,CASSLSGPLHEQFF
TRBV7-2,TRBJ2-1,.,few,TGTGCCAGCAGCTTTTTTGAGGGTCTCGATGAGCAGTTCTTC,CASSFFEGLDEQFF
TRBV20-1,TRBJ2-1,.,many,TGCAGTGCTCCTGACCCCGACTGGAGCGGAACCTACAATGAGCAGTTCTTC,CSAPDPDWSGTYNEQFF
TRBV6-1,TRBJ2-1,TRBD1,.,TGTGCCAGCAGAGGACAGGGAGAGACTGAGCAGTTCTTC,CASRGQGETEQFF